A single sample is the source of the 10 T cell receptor beta chains below, sequenced in a study of regulatory T cells in long-lasting Graves disease. CDR3 regions were amplified by Arm-PCR using iRepertoire HTBI primers to build TCR beta libraries. TCRdb re-analysed the multiplex PCR reads in MiXCR, keeping a single row per CDR3 protein. This sample yields approximately 400,000 distinct CDR3 sequences, of which around 16% are seen a single time; about a fifth belongs to the top ten. Time point of the sample: newly diagnosed GD, antithyroid drugs for less than 3 months. RNA from PBMCs was the source of the TCR library. The material was peripheral blood mononuclear cells (PBMCs), obtained at new diagnosis, from a patient treated with antithyroid drugs. The receptor source for this set is a female donor with Graves disease.

This clonotype appeared once. An end of the junction differs from the germline gene, which may be a read error. The J gene is TRBJ2-5, the V gene TRBV10-3; weak D call: TRBD1 (6 bases). Germline CDR1 is ENHRY and CDR2 is SYGVKD. The CDR3 spans 17 residues. The CDR3 protein is CTIHEAVKWGPQETQYF. The CDR3, as DNA: TGTACCATCCATGAGGCGGTAAAATGGGGGCCCCAAGAGACCCAGTACTTC.

This clonotype was seen repeatedly, ten times or more. The V call is TRBV14, the J call TRBJ2-5; D is ambiguous. Germline V CDR1 and CDR2: SGHDN, FVKESK. The CDR3 has 14 residues. Trimming left V 0 bases short and J 2 bases short, with 7 bases between. CDR3: CASSQDSWQETQYF. CDR3 nucleotide sequence: TGTGCCAGCAGCCAAGATAGTTGGCAAGAGACCCAGTACTTC.

This clonotype was observed many times. The chain recombines TRBV30 with TRBJ2-7; the match to TRBD1 covers 8 bases. Germline V gene lookup returns CDR1 GTSNPN and CDR2 SVGIG (reference sequence). The V segment lost 3 bases and the J segment 4 bases; nucleotides outside the gene matches: 11. The CDR3 runs to 15 residues. The CDR3 DNA sequence: TGTGCCTGGAGAGGGGGATCAGGGGGCTGGTACGAGCAGTACTTC. This gives the protein CAWRGGSGGWYEQYF.

The J gene is TRBJ2-5, the V gene TRBV7-2; D gene unclear. The germline V gene has CDR1 SGHTA and CDR2 FQGNSA. The CDR3 is 14 residues long. V was cut by 3 bases and J by 1 base, with 9 bases left in between. DNA of the CDR3: TGTGCCAGCAGCTTCCTGGGCCTCCAAGAGACCCAGTACTTC. Amino acid sequence: CASSFLGLQETQYF.

This clonotype was seen more than once but under ten times. The chain has TRBV6-2 or TRBV6-3 and TRBJ2-5; perhaps D is TRBD1 or TRBD2 (5 bases each). V lost 2 bases and J 7 bases, leaving 17 bases between the germline ends. The germline gives CDR1 MNHEY, CDR2 SVGEGT. The length of the CDR3 is 15 residues. The CDR3 region is CASSYDGTVRGTQYF. CDR3 in DNA: TGTGCCAGCAGTTACGACGGGACGGTGAGAGGGACCCAGTACTTC.

There are a few counts of this clonotype. The genes are TRBV25-1 and TRBJ1-1; possibly TRBD1 for D (5 bases). V was pared by 7 bases and J by 3 bases, with 12 bases between. This CDR3 comprises 13 residues. Germline assignment: CDR1 MGHDK and CDR2 SYGVNS. For the CDR3, the DNA is TGTGCCAGCATGGGGCAGCAAGACACTGAAGCTTTCTTT. Translation: CASMGQQDTEAFF.

As to this clonotype: A read error may be the cause here, since a much bigger clone is one base away. In this CDR3 the conserved last residue, phenylalanine or tryptophan, is missing, so a read error is likely. J is TRBJ2-1 and V is TRBV12-3 or TRBV12-4; TRBD1 might be the D (5 bases). This CDR3 region has 15 residues. V was cut by 5 bases and J by 7 bases, with 18 bases left in between. CDR3 amino acids: CASSPQIGRANEQFL. The CDR3, as DNA: TGTGCCAGCAGTCCCCAGATCGGCAGGGCGAATGAGCAGTTCCTC.

This clonotype came up many times. The chain uses TRBV4-1 and TRBJ1-1; perhaps TRBD1 as D (6 bases). Trimming stripped 2 bases from V and 1 base from J, with 17 bases between. Germline V lookup: CDR1 MGHRA, CDR2 YSYEKL. The CDR3 totals 17 residues. The DNA of the CDR3 is TGCGCCAGCAGCCAACACCGAGGGGGGAAACGGAACACTGAAGCTTTCTTT. It encodes CASSQHRGGKRNTEAFF.

This clonotype has a count of ten or more. The chain uses TRBV7-9 and TRBJ1-1; tentatively, D is TRBD1 (5 bases). Germline V gene sequence: CDR1 SEHNR, CDR2 FQNEAQ (reference sequence). The CDR3 consists of 16 residues. Trimming removed 0 bases at V and 4 bases at J, with 15 bases between. Here the CDR3 DNA reads TGTGCCAGCAGCTTAGCGTCGGGGACGGTTGGCACTGAAGCTTTCTTT. It specifies CASSLASGTVGTEAFF.

With respect to this clonotype: Possible read error: a much larger clone is one base away. V and J are TRBV7-2 and TRBJ1-1; 8 bases are a match to TRBD1. The J segment lost 10 bases and the V segment lost 6 bases, leaving 13 bases of the junction unmatched. This CDR3 comprises 14 residues. Germline V gene sequence: CDR1 SGHTA, CDR2 FQGNSA. CDR3 amino acids: CASSQDRGRNGAFF. In DNA, the CDR3 is TGTGCCAGCAGTCAAGACAGGGGTCGCAATGGAGCTTTCTTT.